This T cell receptor (beta chain) was sequenced in a study of cytomegalovirus exposure and HLA in healthy donors. Study information: HLA-typed donors contributed some 85 million unique TCRs, which were held in an early data release.

Losses at the gene ends were 3 bases for V and 0 bases for J; bases not matched to a gene: 4. There are 16 residues in the CDR3. CDR1 is KGHSH, CDR2 LQKENI, per germline. Both 60 Vbeta primers and 13 Jbeta primers went into the PCR. TCRdb keeps only in-frame clones here, not all; method: immunoSEQ multiplex PCR. The repertoire consists of 150,000 to 250,000 clones, with about four fifths occurring once and the leading ten covering about 0.092%. In regard to this clone: Antigen specificity is unknown.

Study results and limitations: In a later analysis, at a false discovery rate of 0.05, 15,000 to 20,000 TCR beta sequences matched HLA alleles.

The chain recombines TRBV18 with TRBJ1-5; 8 bases line up with TRBD1. The source is a boy aged 2 to 9 in good health and CMV-seronegative. The specimen sequenced was PBMCs. This CDR3 reads CASSPQGAVSNQPQHF. The CDR3 DNA reads as TGTGCCAGCTCACCTCAGGGGGCGGTTAGCAATCAGCCCCAGCATTTT.